These T cell receptor beta chains were read from a single sample in a study of blood T cells in healthy people across ages. From the 5' RACE reads, TCRdb called clonotypes with MiXCR, one entry per CDR3 protein. The sample yields 1.5 million to 2 million distinct CDR3 sequences, around 42% seen once. The source material was blood. Receptors originate from a human donor in good health. CDR3s include the opening cysteine and the closing phenylalanine or tryptophan. A D gene is named only where the DNA matches it firmly. The size of a clone is reported for some rows only, either as once, few or many, or as a class for expanded clones.

TGTGCCACCGGGACAATCGTAAGCAATGAGCAGTTCTTC CATGTIVSNEQFF . TRBJ2-1 . TRBV15
TGTGCCAGCAGCTTAGGCGGGCGGCGGGGCTATAATTCACCCCTCCACTTT CASSLGGRRGYNSPLHF . TRBJ1-6 . TRBV7-2
TGTGCCAGCAGTCTTCCCCGGGGAAGATGGAACACTGAAGCTTTCTTT CASSLPRGRWNTEAFF . TRBJ1-1 . TRBV12-3/TRBV12-4
TGTGCCAGCAGTTACACCTCCGACAGCATCTATGGCTACACCTTC CASSYTSDSIYGYTF . TRBJ1-2 . TRBV6-5
TGCACCAGCAGCTTGTACGGCGGCGGACTAGCGACCCAAGAGACCCAGTACTTC CTSSLYGGGLATQETQYF TRBD2 TRBJ2-5 . TRBV5-1
TGCAGCGTTGAGATAGGGACAGGGGTATACGAGCAGTACTTC CSVEIGTGVYEQYF TRBD1 TRBJ2-7 . TRBV29-1
TGCAGTGCCGGACAGGCCCGGAAACTGTTTTTT CSAGQARKLFF TRBD1 TRBJ1-4 few TRBV20-1
TGTGCCAGCAGCTTGTCTGATCTCGGGGCCAACGTCCTGACTTTC CASSLSDLGANVLTF . TRBJ2-6 once TRBV5-5
TGTGCCAGCAGTTACTCACATGACAGTTACGATACGCAGTATTTT CASSYSHDSYDTQYF . TRBJ2-3 few TRBV6-5
TGTGCCAGCAGTTTAGGCCCGGGATCAGCCACGAAGACCCAGTACTTC CASSLGPGSATKTQYF . TRBJ2-5 . TRBV27
TGCGCCAGCAGCTTCATGGGGAGCTCCTCCCGTGAGCAGTACTTC CASSFMGSSSREQYF . TRBJ2-7 . TRBV5-1
TGTGCCAGCAGCCCCCGGGCAGCGGGGGCCGGGGGTCAAGAGACCCAGTACTTC CASSPRAAGAGGQETQYF TRBD2 TRBJ2-5 . TRBV3-1
TGTGCCAGCAGGAGTGAGGGGACCCATACCTACAATGAGCAGTTCTTC CASRSEGTHTYNEQFF . TRBJ2-1 few TRBV2
TGTGCCAGCAGGGCTGGAGGGTACGAGCAGTACTTC CASRAGGYEQYF . TRBJ2-7 many TRBV6-6
TGTGCCAGCAGCTTAGTCGTGGACCCTCTGGCTTTCTTT CASSLVVDPLAFF . TRBJ1-1 . TRBV7-2
TGTGCCAGCATACCGACAGGATCTTACAATGAGCAGTTCTTC CASIPTGSYNEQFF . TRBJ2-1 . TRBV7-9
TGTGCCAGCAGTTACGGGGGTTACAGGGGCCAGCATTTT CASSYGGYRGQHF TRBD1 TRBJ1-5 . TRBV6-2/TRBV6-3
TGTGCCAGCAGCTTCTCGGGTCTGAATGAAAAACTGTTTTTT CASSFSGLNEKLFF . TRBJ1-4 . TRBV5-5
TGTGCCAGCGTAAGGACTAGCGAAAGGAATGAGCAGTTCTTC CASVRTSERNEQFF TRBD2 TRBJ2-1 . TRBV6-8
TGCAGTGCTAAATTAGGTGGGGAGACCCAGTACTTC CSAKLGGETQYF . TRBJ2-5 few TRBV20-1
TGTGCCAGCAGTCACATAGATGATTCCACAGATACGCAGTATTTT CASSHIDDSTDTQYF . TRBJ2-3 . TRBV27
TGTGCCAGTAGTGTCGGACAGGGCCCATATGGCTACACCTTC CASSVGQGPYGYTF TRBD1 TRBJ1-2 . TRBV19
TGTGCCAGCAGCTCCTATAGGGACAGGGCTGGTGAAAAACTGTTTTTT CASSSYRDRAGEKLFF TRBD1 TRBJ1-4 few TRBV5-5
TGTGCCGGCGGTCCCGATACGGACACTGAAGCTTTCTTT CAGGPDTDTEAFF . TRBJ1-1 . TRBV11-2
TGCAGTGCTAGATTTTCGGGACTTCACTCCTACGAGCAGTACTTC CSARFSGLHSYEQYF . TRBJ2-7 . TRBV20-1
TGCAGTGCCTTTAGCGGGGGTAGCAATGAGCAGTTCTTC CSAFSGGSNEQFF TRBD2 TRBJ2-1 . TRBV20-1
TGTGCCAGCAGTGAAGCGTTATTGAACGGGATCTATGGCTACACCTTC CASSEALLNGIYGYTF . TRBJ1-2 . TRBV6-1
TGTGCCAGCTCAACGGACAGGGGGCTGAGGGAGCAGTACTTC CASSTDRGLREQYF TRBD1 TRBJ2-4 . TRBV18
TGTGCCAGCAGTTTCTCCTATGGGGAGCAGTACTTC CASSFSYGEQYF . TRBJ2-7 . TRBV27
TGCAGTGTCACATCCGGGACAGGGGACGGCTACACCTTC CSVTSGTGDGYTF TRBD1 TRBJ1-2 few TRBV20-1
TGTGCCAGCAGTCCGGACAGGTCGAACACCGGGGAGCTGTTTTTT CASSPDRSNTGELFF TRBD1 TRBJ2-2 . TRBV6-6
TGTGCCAGCACCTCAGGGGGGGTACCCCTGGCGACTGAAGCTTTCTTT CASTSGGVPLATEAFF TRBD1 TRBJ1-1 . TRBV6-5
TGTGCCAGCAGCCAGAGCGGGAGAGGGGCCCAGTACTTC CASSQSGRGAQYF TRBD2 TRBJ2-5 . TRBV7-2
TGTGCCAGCAGCTTGGGGATGGACGACCGGGGGGAGCAGTTCTTC CASSLGMDDRGEQFF . TRBJ2-1 . TRBV7-8
TGTGCCAGCAGTCCTTATAGACAGGCCGGGGAGCTGTTTTTT CASSPYRQAGELFF . TRBJ2-2 . TRBV12-3/TRBV12-4
TGTGCCAGCAGTGGAACACAGGGTTTGGACGGCTACACCTTC CASSGTQGLDGYTF . TRBJ1-2 . TRBV7-2
TGCAGTGCTACGCTTCGGACGTTCGCAAGGTCAGATACGCAGTATTTT CSATLRTFARSDTQYF . TRBJ2-3 . TRBV20-1
TGCGCCAGCGGCCCGGACCTAGAGGGCTCTTACGAGCAGTACTTC CASGPDLEGSYEQYF . TRBJ2-7 . TRBV4-1
TGTGCCACCAGTATCCAGGACAGGGTTGAAGCTTTCTTT CATSIQDRVEAFF TRBD1 TRBJ1-1 few TRBV15
TGTGCCAGCAGCTTCCCAGGGGTTTTAGAGCAGTTCTTC CASSFPGVLEQFF . TRBJ2-1 . TRBV7-2
TGTGCCAGCAGCAGAGGACAGAAAAACATTCAGTACTTC CASSRGQKNIQYF . TRBJ2-4 . TRBV2
TGTGCCAGCAACCTAGCCCGGCCTACGGGGGTCAGGCGTCATACGCAGTATTTT CASNLARPTGVRRHTQYF . TRBJ2-3 . TRBV5-5
TGTGCCAGCAGCAAAGGGGTGACCCAGTACTTC CASSKGVTQYF . TRBJ2-5 few TRBV12-3/TRBV12-4
TGCAGCGTTAACCGACAGTTTGGCTACACCTTC CSVNRQFGYTF . TRBJ1-2 . TRBV29-1
TGTGCCAGCAGCCCAGGGACTAGCGGGGGGTGGGTGCAGTTCTTC CASSPGTSGGWVQFF TRBD2 TRBJ2-1 few TRBV7-3
TGTGCCGGCAGCGTAGCGGGGGCCAACGTCCTGACTTTC CAGSVAGANVLTF . TRBJ2-6 once TRBV9
TGCAGTGCTGGTTGGGGGGGGAGAGGATGGGAGCAGTACTTC CSAGWGGRGWEQYF TRBD2 TRBJ2-7 . TRBV20-1
TGTGCCAGCAGCCACAGGAGTGGAGCCAGAAACATTCAGTACTTC CASSHRSGARNIQYF . TRBJ2-4 . TRBV27
TGTGCCAGCAGTTACTCGAAACAGAACTTGAACTACGAGCAGTTCTTC CASSYSKQNLNYEQFF . TRBJ2-1 few TRBV6-2/TRBV6-3
TGCAGTGCTAGAGAGGGACAGGGGATAAACACCATATATTTT CSAREGQGINTIYF TRBD1 TRBJ1-3 . TRBV20-1
TGTGCCAGCAGTCCCCGACAGGGCCAGAGTGGAAAACGGTTTTTT CASSPRQGQSGKRFF TRBD1 TRBJ1-4 . TRBV6-5
TGCGCCAGCAGCTTGGAGGTGCCGGTAGTTTACACCTTC CASSLEVPVVYTF . TRBJ1-2 few TRBV5-1
TGTGCCAGCAGCTTAGCCGGGGGGCATCAGCCCCAGCATTTT CASSLAGGHQPQHF . TRBJ1-5 many TRBV7-3
TGTGCCAGCAGGACGACTGCGACCTATTTCTACACCTTC CASRTTATYFYTF . TRBJ1-2 few TRBV6-2/TRBV6-3
TGTGCCAGCAGTCCGGGACAGCTCATCATGGAGCAGTACTTC CASSPGQLIMEQYF TRBD1 TRBJ2-4 . TRBV16
TGTGCCAGCAGTGGGAAGTGGACAGGACTGTACCAAGAGACCCAGTACTTC CASSGKWTGLYQETQYF TRBD1 TRBJ2-5 . TRBV27
TGCAGCGTTGAAGCAGGGGGTACAGCTAACTATGGCTACACCTTC CSVEAGGTANYGYTF TRBD1 TRBJ1-2 . TRBV29-1